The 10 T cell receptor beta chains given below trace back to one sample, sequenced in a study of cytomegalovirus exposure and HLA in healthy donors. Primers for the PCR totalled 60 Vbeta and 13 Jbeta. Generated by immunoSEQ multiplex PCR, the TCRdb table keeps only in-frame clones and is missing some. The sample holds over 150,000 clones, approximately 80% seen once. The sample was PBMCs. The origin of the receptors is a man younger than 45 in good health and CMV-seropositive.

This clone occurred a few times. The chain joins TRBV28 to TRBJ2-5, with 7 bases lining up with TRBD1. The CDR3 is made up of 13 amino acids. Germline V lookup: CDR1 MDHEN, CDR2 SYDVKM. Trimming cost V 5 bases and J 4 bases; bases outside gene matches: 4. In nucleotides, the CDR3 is TGTGCCAGCAGTCCCGGACAGGTAGAGACCCAGTACTTC. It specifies CASSPGQVETQYF.

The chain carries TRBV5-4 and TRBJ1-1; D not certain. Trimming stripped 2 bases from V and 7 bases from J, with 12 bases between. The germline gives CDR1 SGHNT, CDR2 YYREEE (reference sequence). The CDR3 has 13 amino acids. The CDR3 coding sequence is TGTGCCAGCAGCTTAAAGGGAGGAAATGAAGCTTTCTTT. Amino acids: CASSLKGGNEAFF.

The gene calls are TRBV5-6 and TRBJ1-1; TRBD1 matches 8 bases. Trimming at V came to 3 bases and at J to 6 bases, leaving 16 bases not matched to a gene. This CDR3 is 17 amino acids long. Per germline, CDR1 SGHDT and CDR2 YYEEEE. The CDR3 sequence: CASSSWRVGQGAPEAFF. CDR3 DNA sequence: TGTGCCAGCAGCTCCTGGAGGGTTGGACAGGGTGCCCCTGAAGCTTTCTTT.

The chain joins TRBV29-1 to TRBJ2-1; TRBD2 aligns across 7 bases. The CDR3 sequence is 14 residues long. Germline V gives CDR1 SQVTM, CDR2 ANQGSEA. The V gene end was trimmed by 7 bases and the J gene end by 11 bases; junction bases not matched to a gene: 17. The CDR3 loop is CSARGTGTTRKQFF. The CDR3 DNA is TGCAGCGCCCGAGGGACCGGGACTACCCGAAAGCAGTTCTTC.

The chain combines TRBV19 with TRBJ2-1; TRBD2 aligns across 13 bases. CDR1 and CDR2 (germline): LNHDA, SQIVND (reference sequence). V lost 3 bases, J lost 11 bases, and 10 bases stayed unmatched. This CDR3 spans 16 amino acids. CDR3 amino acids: CASSIRGTSGTSQQFF. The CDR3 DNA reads TGTGCCAGTAGTATCCGGGGGACTAGCGGGACGTCTCAGCAGTTCTTC.

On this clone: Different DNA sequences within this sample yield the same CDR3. In nucleotides, the CDR3 is TGCGCCAGCAGCTGGGGGCGGGACAGGGTGAACACTGAAGCTTTCTTT. The encoded protein is CASSWGRDRVNTEAFF. The chain employs TRBV5-1 and TRBJ1-1; TRBD1 matches at 9 bases. The CDR3 is 16 amino acids. V was clipped by 3 bases and J by 0 bases; unmatched bases: 6. Germline CDR1 reads SGHRS; CDR2 reads YFSETQ. Full variable domain (remainder filled in from reference TRBV5-1 and TRBJ1-1): KAGVTQTPRYLIKTRGQQVTLSCSPISGHRSVSWYQQTPGQGLQFLFEYFSETQRNKGNFPGRFSGRQFSNSRSEMNVSTLELGDSALYLCASSWGRDRVNTEAFFGQGTRLTVV.

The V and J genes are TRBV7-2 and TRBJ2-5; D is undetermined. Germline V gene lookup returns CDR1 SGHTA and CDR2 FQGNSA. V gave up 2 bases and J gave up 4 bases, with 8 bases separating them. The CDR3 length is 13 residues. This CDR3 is CASSLFTGETQYF. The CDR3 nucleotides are TGTGCCAGCAGCTTATTTACGGGAGAGACCCAGTACTTC.

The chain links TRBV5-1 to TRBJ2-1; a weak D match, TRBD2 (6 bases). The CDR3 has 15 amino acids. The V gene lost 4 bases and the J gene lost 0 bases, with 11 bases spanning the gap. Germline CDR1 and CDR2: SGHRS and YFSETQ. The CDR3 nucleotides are TGCGCCAGCAGCGTGGACGGGAGCTCCTACAATGAGCAGTTCTTC. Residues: CASSVDGSSYNEQFF.

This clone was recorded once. Here the CDR3 DNA reads TGTGCCAGCAGCCCGGGACAGCCGCAATACAATGAGCAGTTCTTC. It specifies CASSPGQPQYNEQFF. The genes are TRBV7-2 and TRBJ2-1; 7 bases are a match to TRBD1. Germline CDR1 SGHTA, CDR2 FQGNSA. The CDR3 covers 15 residues. The junction had 8 bases not matched to a gene; V was cut back by 5 bases and J by 4 bases.

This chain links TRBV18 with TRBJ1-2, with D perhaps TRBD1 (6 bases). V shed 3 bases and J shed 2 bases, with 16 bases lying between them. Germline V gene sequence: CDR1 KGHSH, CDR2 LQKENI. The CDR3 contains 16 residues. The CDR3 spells CASSPSTETGNYGYTF. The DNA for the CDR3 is TGTGCCAGCTCACCCTCGACGGAGACAGGCAACTATGGCTACACCTTC.